This T cell receptor beta chain was recovered during a study of cytomegalovirus exposure and HLA in healthy donors. Study-wide results and caveats: A later analysis associated approximately 17,000 TCR beta sequences with HLA alleles at a 0.05 false discovery rate. Donors belonging to an Asian-associated ancestry cluster reportedly showed fewer N-insertions in productive TCRs than the 666-donor mean, according to what a later analysis found.

Donors in the study were healthy people who gave bone marrow. Despite likely unrecorded immune exposures, the donors were nominally healthy at the time of sampling. Regarding this clone: What it binds is unknown.

The PCR employed 60 Vbeta primers together with 13 Jbeta primers. The table came from immunoSEQ multiplex PCR; TCRdb's copy has only in-frame clones and leaves some out. The profile shows roughly 100,000 clones, about two thirds of them singletons. CDR3 length: 15 amino acids. J was trimmed by 5 bases and V by 2 bases; bases with no gene match: 5. Sequenced: PBMCs. The TCR originated in a female donor in good health and CMV-seronegative. The V and J genes are TRBV23-1 and TRBJ2-5; TRBD1 aligns across 10 bases. TRBV23-1 is an open reading frame whose function is uncertain. In DNA, the CDR3 is TGCGCCAGCAGTCAAAGGACAGGGGGAGAGGAGACCCAGTACTTC. Translation: CASSQRTGGEETQYF.